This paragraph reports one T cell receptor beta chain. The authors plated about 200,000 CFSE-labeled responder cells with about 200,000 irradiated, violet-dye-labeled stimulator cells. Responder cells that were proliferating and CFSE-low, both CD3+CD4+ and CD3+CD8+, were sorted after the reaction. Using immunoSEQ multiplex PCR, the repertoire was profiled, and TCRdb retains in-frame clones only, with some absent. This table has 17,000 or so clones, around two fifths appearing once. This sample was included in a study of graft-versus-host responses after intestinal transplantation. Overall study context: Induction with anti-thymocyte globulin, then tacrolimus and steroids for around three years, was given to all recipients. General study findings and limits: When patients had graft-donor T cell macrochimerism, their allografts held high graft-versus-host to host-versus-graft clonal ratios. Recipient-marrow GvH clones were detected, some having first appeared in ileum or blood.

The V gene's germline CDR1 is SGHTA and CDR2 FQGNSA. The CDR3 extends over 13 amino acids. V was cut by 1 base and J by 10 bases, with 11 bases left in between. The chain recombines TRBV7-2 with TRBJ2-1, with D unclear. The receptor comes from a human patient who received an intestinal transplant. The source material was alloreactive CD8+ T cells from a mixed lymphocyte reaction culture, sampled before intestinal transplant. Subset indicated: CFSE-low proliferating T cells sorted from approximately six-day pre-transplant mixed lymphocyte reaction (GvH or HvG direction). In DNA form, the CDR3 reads TGTGCCAGCAGCTTAGGACCTAGGGCCGAGCAGTTCTTC. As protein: CASSLGPRAEQFF.